This entry describes one TCR beta chain. What this receptor recognizes is not known. Nothing much larger sits one base from this clone, and base qualities are not available. This sample stems from a study of Tregs in tolerant kidney transplant recipients (dated by TCRdb to the late 2010s). Regarding the research as a whole: Transplants used related donors with nonmyeloablative bone marrow transplantation; mixed chimerism was transient in the human trials. The study used TCRbeta sequencing to identify donor-specific regulatory T cells before combined kidney and bone marrow transplantation, then tracked those cells after transplant. Study-wide conclusions, independent of this receptor: PCR primers changed over time for some patients, so nucleotide-level comparison across those patients' samples was not possible. Biological reproducibility was not directly addressed, though technical replication error appeared minimal. The most biologically relevant and donor-specific TCRbeta repertoire appeared to be identified by expanding Tregs with activated donor B cells. The study was constrained by small patient numbers, and validation of the findings is required in larger populations and under other immunosuppression protocols. Donor-specific Treg expansion was found to exceed global Treg expansion in tolerant patients, suggesting antigen-driven rather than nonspecific expansion.

For CDR1 and CDR2, the germline V gene lists SGDLS and YYNGEE. V is trimmed back by 0 bases and J by 5 bases, and the junction contains 5 bases that no gene match accounts for. The CDR3 runs 16 residues from the cysteine to the phenylalanine. The kept DNA is CDR3 alone, 48 bases in frame from the first base. The time point label for this specimen denotes: blood sample drawn before combined kidney and bone marrow transplant. Unstimulated Tregs (CD4+CD25+CD127-), CD4+ non-Tregs (CD4+CD25-), CD4 and CD8 cells were FACS-sorted from thawed PBMCs. 4 combined kidney and bone marrow transplant recipients from the ITN036ST trial were included as patients, and samples were available only from these trial subjects. Healthy control blood was processed to PBMCs with a Ficoll density gradient and then cryopreserved, whereas patient PBMCs were collected both before and after transplant. For TCRbeta CDR3 sequencing, genomic DNA was extracted from sorted cells using the QIAGEN DNeasy Blood and Tissue Kit. High-throughput TCRbeta CDR3 sequencing, including PCR amplification with bias correction and internal controls, was performed commercially through immunoSEQ. As for how the authors treated the data: Unique productive TCRbeta sequences were defined by CDR3 nucleotide sequence where primers matched, and otherwise by CDR3 amino acid sequence together with Vbeta and Jbeta genes. To correct sorting error, sequences shared between sorted populations at a frequency ratio of 2:1 or less were removed; the rest were assigned to the higher population. Donor-reactive sequences were defined as at least 5-fold expanded in CFSE-low cells versus unstimulated cells, with frequency of at least 0.01% in CFSE-low cells. Jensen-Shannon divergence, calculated on the top 100 TCRbeta sequences ranked by frequency, was used to quantify repertoire divergence. For samples with multiple sequencing runs, sorting error was corrected in each run separately before the runs were combined. TCRdb obtained this table from immuneACCESS and retained in-frame rearrangements with V and J assigned. These tables miss some clones; where compared with another copy, unresolved V genes account for less than half of the shortfall, and the remainder is unexplained. Clone size and the V and J calls come from that table; the DNA yielded D and trimming. The sample records more than 60,000 clones, 85% to 90% of which are singletons. The top ten hold approximately 0.4% of the sample.

This clonotype was obtained from a human donor who received a combined kidney and bone marrow transplant. Sequencing used CD4+ T cells from blood, obtained before the transplant. The sequence links TRBV9 to TRBJ2-3, with TRBD2 identical over 11 junction bases. The nucleotide sequence is TGTGCCAGCAGCGTAGCTTTGCTAGCGGGAGGAGATACGCAGTATTTT. The resulting protein is CASSVALLAGGDTQYF.